This T cell receptor (beta chain) was retrieved from a study of regulatory T cells in long-lasting Graves disease. Sequencing libraries for TCR beta were prepared with iRepertoire HTBI primers and Arm-PCR of CDR3 regions. TCRdb fed the multiplex PCR reads into MiXCR, producing one record per CDR3 protein. Found here are roughly 500,000 distinct CDR3 sequences, 12% of them singletons; the top ten hold over 7%. The germline gives CDR1 KGHSH, CDR2 LQKENI. The CDR3 sequence is 16 residues long. The ends lost 5 bases at V and 4 bases at J; junction bases unmatched: 11. Noted time point: newly diagnosed GD, antithyroid drugs for less than 3 months. From PBMCs, RNA was extracted and then used to make the TCR library. This clonotype was seen many times. These data were likewise used in another study, on T cells in Graves' hyperthyroidism and ophthalmopathy.

This clonotype was sampled from a woman in her 30s with Graves disease. Source: peripheral blood mononuclear cells (PBMCs), taken at new diagnosis, from a patient treated with antithyroid drugs. This chain joins TRBV18 and TRBJ1-1; 9 bases align to TRBD1. Here the CDR3 reads CASSAGQGSFGTEAFF. CDR3 bases: TGTGCCAGCTCAGCTGGACAGGGGAGCTTCGGCACTGAAGCTTTCTTT.